This T cell receptor beta chain is drawn from a study of cytomegalovirus exposure and HLA in healthy donors. The CDR3 covers 13 residues. Trimming removed 5 bases at V and 5 bases at J, with 9 bases between. Looked up from germline, CDR1 is LNHDA and CDR2 is SQIVND (reference sequence). Overall study findings and caveats: In an earlier analysis, productive rearrangement rates for most beta V segments clustered near 87% or 30%. In a later analysis, at a false discovery rate of 0.05, fewer than 20,000 TCR beta sequences matched HLA alleles. The sole available immune exposure information was CMV serostatus. It was in a later analysis that TCR association rates were seen to vary by HLA locus, highest for DRB1 and lowest for HLA-C.

The study ran its PCR with 60 Vbeta and 13 Jbeta primers. Sequencing was performed with immunoSEQ multiplex PCR; in TCRdb, only in-frame clones are kept and a portion is missing. The sample comprises more than 95,000 clones, 74% of which are singletons, and around 4% rests with the top ten. As to this clone: The antigen remains unidentified.

The genes are TRBV19 and TRBJ1-4; D is unclear. The sequence came from a woman in her fifties or sixties in good health and CMV-seropositive. Material for sequencing was PBMCs. CDR3 sequence (DNA): TGTGCCAGTAGTTGGGGAGGAAATGAAAAACTGTTTTTT. This translates into CASSWGGNEKLFF.